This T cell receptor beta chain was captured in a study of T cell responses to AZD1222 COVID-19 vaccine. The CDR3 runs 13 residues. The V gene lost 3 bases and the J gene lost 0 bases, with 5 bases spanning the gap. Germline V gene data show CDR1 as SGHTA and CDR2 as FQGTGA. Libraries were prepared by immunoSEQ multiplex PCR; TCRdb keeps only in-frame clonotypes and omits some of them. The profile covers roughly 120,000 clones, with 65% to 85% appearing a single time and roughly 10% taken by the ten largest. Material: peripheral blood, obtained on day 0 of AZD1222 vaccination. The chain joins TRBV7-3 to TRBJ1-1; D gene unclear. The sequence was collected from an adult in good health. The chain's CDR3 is CASSFIMNTEAFF. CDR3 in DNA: TGTGCCAGCAGCTTCATAATGAACACTGAAGCTTTCTTT.